The 5 T cell receptor beta chains listed next were all sequenced from one sample in a study of esophageal squamous cell carcinoma under preoperative chemotherapy. Time point: before preoperative PTX-NDP chemotherapy. MiXCR, run by TCRdb on the PCR reads, gives a single entry per CDR3 protein. The data show roughly 13,000 distinct CDR3 sequences, with around half seen just once and around 15% held by the top ten. Sampling took place from a patient given preoperative chemotherapy. The receptors here all came from a human donor with esophageal squamous cell carcinoma. The donor label of this sample is uncertain.

This chain uses TRBV6-1 with TRBJ2-3; maybe TRBD1 (5 bases). V was clipped by 6 bases and J by 9 bases, with 25 bases between them. CDR3 size: 16 residues. The germline V gene encodes CDR1 MNHNS and CDR2 SASEGT. The CDR3 DNA reads TGTGCCAGCAGGGAATTTTGGGGCAGCGACCAAGAGACGCAGTATTTT. This encodes CASREFWGSDQETQYF.

V is TRBV7-2 and J is TRBJ2-4; D remains ambiguous. Trimming stripped 5 bases from V and 3 bases from J, with 11 bases between. Germline assignment: CDR1 SGHTA and CDR2 FQGNSA. The CDR3 runs 14 residues. CDR3 in amino acids: CASSPALIKNIQYF. CDR3 DNA: TGTGCCAGCAGCCCCGCGCTCATCAAAAACATTCAGTACTTC.

This clonotype was seen at least ten times. The genes are TRBV6-1 and TRBJ2-5; the D is unclear. The CDR3 covers 13 residues. Germline loops: CDR1 MNHNS, CDR2 SASEGT. Trimming stripped 6 bases from V and 5 bases from J, with 13 bases between. The CDR3 is CASSARAMETQYF. For the CDR3, the DNA is TGTGCCAGCAGCGCCCGGGCCATGGAGACCCAGTACTTC.

The chain recombines TRBV6-1 with TRBJ1-5, with D perhaps TRBD1 (5 bases). V lost 7 bases to trimming and J lost 3 bases, with 19 bases between them. Germline values: CDR1 MNHNS, CDR2 SASEGT. This CDR3 spans 16 amino acids. The CDR3 sequence is CASTDTGTHNNQPQHF. The DNA for the CDR3 is TGTGCCAGCACCGATACCGGGACCCACAACAATCAGCCCCAGCATTTT.

In this sample, this clonotype turned up many times. V gene TRBV6-5 combines with J gene TRBJ2-1, with 10 bases identical to TRBD2. V trimming: 4 bases; J trimming: 7 bases; junction bases outside the gene matches: 13. Germline CDR1 MNHEY, CDR2 SVGAGI. This CDR3 contains 17 residues. The DNA of the CDR3 is TGTGCCAGCAGTTTAGGCCTTAGCGGGAGGCGGAGGAATGAGCAGTTCTTC. It codes for CASSLGLSGRRRNEQFF.